Below, 17 T cell receptor beta chains from the same sample are listed, as sequenced in a study of blood T cell repertoires in COVID-19. Repertoires were generated with immunoSEQ multiplex PCR, while TCRdb's copy carries only in-frame clones and drops some. The sample has under 200,000 clones, about 80% seen once; the top ten hold approximately 8%. Sequencing was performed on peripheral blood. These receptors all come from a man aged 55 to 70 with acute or convalescent COVID-19.

A single count supports this clone. This chain links TRBV29-1 with TRBJ2-5, with a tentative D call TRBD2 (7 bases). This CDR3 contains 17 residues. Trimming pared 3 bases from V and 2 bases from J, leaving 22 bases between. Germline lookup yields CDR1 SQVTM and CDR2 ANQGSEA. Here the CDR3 reads CSVEGGPSGIKQETQYF. The CDR3 coding sequence is TGCAGCGTTGAGGGGGGGCCGAGCGGAATAAAACAAGAGACCCAGTACTTC.

The genes are TRBV21-1 and TRBJ1-4; TRBD1 is the table's D call and was not checked against the DNA. TRBV21-1 is classified as a pseudogene. The CDR3 is made up of 15 amino acids. CDR3 nucleotide sequence: TGTGCCAGCACCCCCTTGGACAGTGTTAATGAAAAACTGTTTTTT. Translation: CASTPLDSVNEKLFF.

The J gene is TRBJ2-7, the V gene TRBV4-2, with 11 bases fitting TRBD1. This CDR3 is 16 amino acids long. CDR1 and CDR2 from the germline V gene are LGHNA and YNFKEQ. The ends lost 1 base at V and 3 bases at J; junction bases unmatched: 5. CDR3 nucleotides: TGTGCCAGCAGCCAAGGAGCGGGGACAGGGGGCTACGAGCAGTACTTC. Its protein product is CASSQGAGTGGYEQYF.

The V gene is TRBV5-5, the J gene TRBJ2-1, with no clear D. The CDR3 totals 14 residues. V lost 4 bases and J 4 bases, leaving 12 bases between the germline ends. Germline lookup yields CDR1 SGHKS and CDR2 YYEKEE (reference sequence). As DNA, the CDR3 is TGTGCCAGCAGCACCGAGCCACGGTACAATGAGCAGTTCTTC. Translated: CASSTEPRYNEQFF.

V and J are TRBV29-1 and TRBJ2-1; D is perhaps TRBD2 (6 bases). Trimming pared 4 bases from V and 8 bases from J, leaving 12 bases between. This CDR3 region has 12 residues. Germline values: CDR1 SQVTM, CDR2 ANQGSEA. The CDR3: CSVAGLNHEQFF. In DNA, the CDR3 is TGCAGCGTTGCCGGACTAAACCATGAGCAGTTCTTC.

V gene TRBV5-8 combines with J gene TRBJ2-7, with 8 positions matching TRBD2. Germline values: CDR1 SGHTS, CDR2 YDEGEE. This CDR3 has 13 amino acids. V shed 4 bases, J shed 5 bases, and the junction held 5 bases outside the gene matches. The CDR3: CASSLGGADEQYF. In DNA form, the CDR3 reads TGTGCCAGCAGCCTCGGGGGGGCTGACGAGCAGTACTTC.

The sample holds one count of this clone. The chain links TRBV9 to TRBJ2-1; D might be TRBD2 (5 bases). V was cut by 6 bases and J by 6 bases, with 19 bases left in between. CDR1 and CDR2 from the germline V gene are SGDLS and YYNGEE. The CDR3 is 15 residues long. In DNA form, the CDR3 reads TGTGCCAGCACCAACACGGGATCCTGGGGCAATGAGCAGTTCTTC. Its protein is CASTNTGSWGNEQFF.

This chain joins TRBV9 and TRBJ1-6, with TRBD1 matching over 9 bases. The CDR3 runs 15 residues. V was pared by 7 bases and J by 4 bases, with 6 bases of the junction left unmatched. Germline V gene sequence: CDR1 SGDLS, CDR2 YYNGEE. In DNA, the CDR3 is TGTGCCAGCGGGAGACAGGGGGAATATAATTCACCCCTCCACTTT. This gives the protein CASGRQGEYNSPLHF.

The genes are TRBV19 and TRBJ2-1, with TRBD2 matching over 13 bases. The CDR3 length is 17 residues. The trim removed 3 bases at V and 4 bases at J, leaving 6 bases unmatched. Germline loops: CDR1 LNHDA, CDR2 SQIVND (reference sequence). The CDR3 region is CASSIPTSGGFYNEQFF. CDR3 in DNA: TGTGCCAGTAGTATCCCGACTAGCGGGGGGTTTTACAATGAGCAGTTCTTC.

V gene TRBV7-2 combines with J gene TRBJ2-7; 12 bases line up with TRBD2. The CDR3 covers 15 residues. The J segment lost 1 base and the V segment lost 6 bases, leaving 4 bases of the junction unmatched. Germline CDR1 is SGHTA and CDR2 is FQGNSA. CDR3 region: CASRYTSGGSYEQYF. The CDR3 nucleotides are TGTGCCAGCAGGTATACTAGCGGGGGGTCCTACGAGCAGTACTTC.

Here the CDR3 DNA reads TGTGCCAGCAGGAGTAGCGGGGGGGGCTTCACTCCCACAGATACGCAGTATTTT. It codes for CASRSSGGGFTPTDTQYF. The chain employs TRBV5-6 and TRBJ2-3; TRBD2 matches at 11 bases. Germline trimming cut 5 bases from V and 2 bases from J; bases unmatched to any gene: 13. CDR1 is SGHDT, CDR2 YYEEEE, per germline. The CDR3 is 18 amino acids.

The chain uses TRBV5-4 and TRBJ2-1; 9 nucleotides align to TRBD1. The CDR3 runs 15 residues. The germline V gene has CDR1 SGHNT and CDR2 YYREEE (reference sequence). The V gene end was trimmed by 5 bases and the J gene end by 4 bases; junction bases not matched to a gene: 7. This CDR3 is CASRPGTGSYNEQFF. In DNA form, the CDR3 reads TGTGCCAGCAGACCCGGGACAGGGTCTTACAATGAGCAGTTCTTC.

This rearrangement joins TRBV25-1 to TRBJ1-2; the D gene is possibly TRBD1 (5 bases). V was cut by 1 base and J by 2 bases, with 8 bases left in between. The germline gives CDR1 MGHDK, CDR2 SYGVNS. This CDR3 spans 14 amino acids. Here the CDR3 reads CASSEWGGNYGYTF. The CDR3, as DNA: TGTGCCAGCAGTGAATGGGGCGGAAACTATGGCTACACCTTC.

Comments on this clone: Other DNA variants within this sample encode the same CDR3. The V gene is TRBV9, the J gene TRBJ1-2; TRBD1 is a possible D gene (6 bases). Trimming removed 0 bases at V and 2 bases at J, with 8 bases between. The CDR3 sequence is 14 residues long. Germline CDR1 is SGDLS and CDR2 is YYNGEE. The CDR3 loop reads CASSVGQGNYGYTF. Written as DNA, the CDR3 is TGTGCCAGCAGCGTAGGCCAGGGGAACTATGGCTACACCTTC.

This chain joins TRBV7-9 and TRBJ2-5; D perhaps matches TRBD2 (5 bases). Trimming pared 0 bases from V and 5 bases from J, leaving 7 bases between. Germline V CDR1 and CDR2: SEHNR, FQNEAQ (reference sequence). The CDR3 loop spans 13 amino acids. CDR3 amino acids: CASSLAWRETQYF. The CDR3 DNA is TGTGCCAGCAGCTTAGCCTGGAGGGAGACCCAGTACTTC.

V gene TRBV5-1 combines with J gene TRBJ2-5, with 13 bases fitting TRBD2. The length of the CDR3 is 16 residues. V was clipped by 4 bases and J by 5 bases; unmatched bases: 8. The germline V gene encodes CDR1 SGHRS and CDR2 YFSETQ. This chain's CDR3 is CASSLAGTSGAETQYF. The DNA of the CDR3 is TGCGCCAGCAGCCTCGCCGGGACTAGCGGGGCGGAGACCCAGTACTTC.

The genes are TRBV28 and TRBJ1-2, with a possible D match to TRBD1 (5 bases). There are 13 residues in the CDR3. The V end was cut by 5 bases, the J end by 1 base, with 8 bases between. Germline V gene data show CDR1 as MDHEN and CDR2 as SYDVKM. In DNA form, the CDR3 reads TGTGCCAGCAGTCTGACAGTTAACTATGGCTACACCTTC. Its translation: CASSLTVNYGYTF.